Following are 27 T cell receptor beta chains from one sample sequenced in a study of OX40 agonist ivuxolimab in advanced cancers. Library prep was done by the immunoSEQ multiplex PCR assay. TCRdb limited this immuneACCESS table to in-frame rearrangements with V and J called. A share of clones is missing; checked studies link under half to unresolved V genes, and the rest is unexplained. Here the sample has 42,000 or so clones; roughly 90% occur a single time. Together, the top ten hold around 0.6% of the sample. Sequences were derived from CD4+ or CD8+ T cells sorted from blood, sampled in a trial of the OX40 agonist ivuxolimab. Source of these receptors: an adult with an advanced solid tumor such as melanoma, head and neck, liver or kidney cancer.

This clone is a singleton in its sample. The J gene is TRBJ2-3, the V gene TRBV29-1; 12 bases align to TRBD2. The CDR3 extends over 14 amino acids. From germline, CDR1 is SQVTM and CDR2 ANQGSEA. The junction had 3 bases not matched to a gene; V was cut back by 3 bases and J by 5 bases. The CDR3 DNA sequence: TGCAGCGTTGAGACTAGCGGGGGTTTAGATACGCAGTATTTT. Translated: CSVETSGGLDTQYF.

The genes are TRBV11-1 and TRBJ2-5; the match to TRBD2 covers 10 bases. V dropped 5 bases and J dropped 4; count of bases not matched to a gene: 7. Germline values: CDR1 SGHAT, CDR2 FQDESV (reference sequence). CDR3 size: 15 residues. The CDR3 is CASSLLAGAGETQYF. CDR3 in DNA: TGTGCCAGCAGCCTCCTAGCGGGGGCGGGAGAGACCCAGTACTTC.

V is TRBV18 and J is TRBJ2-1; D possibly corresponds to TRBD2 (7 bases). The CDR3 runs to 14 residues. V was trimmed by 3 bases and J by 8 bases, leaving 14 bases between them. Germline CDR1 and CDR2: KGHSH and LQKENI. CDR3 coding DNA: TGTGCCAGCTCACCGATTGGAGGGGGGGATGAGCAGTTCTTC. Protein: CASSPIGGGDEQFF.

The V gene is TRBV6-5, the J gene TRBJ1-2; D is uncertain. Per germline, CDR1 MNHEY and CDR2 SVGAGI. CDR3 length equals 13 residues. V lost 6 bases, J lost 3 bases, and 11 bases lay in between. The CDR3 region has the DNA TGTGCCAGCAGCTCTGACGGGGACTATGGCTACACCTTC. Residues: CASSSDGDYGYTF.

V is TRBV5-4 and J is TRBJ1-6; D may be TRBD1 (5 bases). Germline V CDR1 and CDR2: SGHNT, YYREEE (reference sequence). This CDR3 has 15 amino acids. V gave up 4 bases and J gave up 7 bases, with 15 bases separating them. The CDR3, as DNA: TGTGCCAGCAGCAGGACGGGGGTTCGGAATTCACCCCTCCACTTT. Its protein product is CASSRTGVRNSPLHF.

The gene calls are TRBV11-3 and TRBJ1-1; 8 bases are a match to TRBD1. Trimming at V came to 7 bases and at J to 1 base, leaving 5 bases not matched to a gene. The germline CDR1 and CDR2 sequences are SGHNT and YENEEA. The CDR3 contains 14 residues. The CDR3 sequence is CASKGQVGNTEAFF. The CDR3 DNA reads as TGTGCCAGCAAGGGACAGGTGGGGAACACTGAAGCTTTCTTT.

The chain combines TRBV6-5 with TRBJ1-2, with 8 positions matching TRBD1. This CDR3 is built from 16 residues. Germline V gives CDR1 MNHEY, CDR2 SVGAGI. The V and J ends lost 4 bases and 2 bases, in that order; junction bases with no gene match: 9. CDR3 residues: CASSSPTRTGNYGYTF. DNA of the CDR3: TGTGCCAGCAGTTCACCCACACGGACAGGGAACTATGGCTACACCTTC.

This sequence joins TRBV11-2 and TRBJ2-3; D may be TRBD2 (7 bases). Germline CDR1 reads SGHAT; CDR2 reads FQNNGV. The CDR3 has 17 amino acids. Deletions cut 4 bases from V and 6 bases from J, with 23 bases between. The CDR3 protein is CASSSRIRGGAGDTQYF. CDR3 nucleotide sequence: TGTGCCAGCAGCTCCAGGATTCGTGGGGGGGCAGGGGATACGCAGTATTTT. The full variable domain, in which reference TRBV11-2 and TRBJ2-3 provide the parts outside the CDR3, is EAGVAQSPRYKIIEKRQSVAFWCNPISGHATLYWYQQILGQGPKLLIQFQNNGVVDDSQLPKDRFSAERLKGVDSTLKIQPAKLEDSAVYLCASSSRIRGGAGDTQYFGPGTRLTVL.

The genes are TRBV5-1 and TRBJ1-4; TRBD1 matches 9 bases. Germline CDR1 is SGHRS and CDR2 is YFSETQ. V lost 0 bases and J lost 5; bases outside the gene matches: 2. This CDR3 comprises 15 residues. For the CDR3, the DNA is TGCGCCAGCAGCTTGGACGGGACAGGGAATGAAAAACTGTTTTTT. Translation gives CASSLDGTGNEKLFF.

V and J are TRBV9 and TRBJ2-3, with 8 bases fitting TRBD2. The trim removed 3 bases at V and 0 bases at J, leaving 9 bases unmatched. This CDR3 region has 17 residues. Germline values: CDR1 SGDLS, CDR2 YYNGEE. The CDR3 spells CASSEKLRGASTDTQYF. CDR3 nucleotides: TGTGCCAGCAGCGAAAAGCTGCGGGGGGCTAGCACAGATACGCAGTATTTT.

The gene calls are TRBV7-2 and TRBJ2-5; the D gene is possibly TRBD1 (5 bases). CDR1 and CDR2 from the germline V gene are SGHTA and FQGNSA. This CDR3 has 13 amino acids. Between the trimmed V and J ends, which lost 1 base and 2 bases, there was a span of 5 bases. The DNA of the CDR3 is TGTGCCAGCAGCTTAGGACAGCAAGAGACCCAGTACTTC. Translated, it gives CASSLGQQETQYF.

The chain links TRBV7-8 to TRBJ2-5, with TRBD2 matching 11 bases. The germline V gene encodes CDR1 SGHVS and CDR2 FQNEAQ. This CDR3 region has 16 residues. With 1 base clipped from V and 5 bases from J, the junction kept 6 bases outside the gene matches. The CDR3 protein is CASSLVVAGGPETQYF. DNA for the CDR3: TGTGCCAGCAGCTTAGTCGTAGCGGGGGGGCCGGAGACCCAGTACTTC.

The chain couples TRBV4-2 to TRBJ1-2; 8 nucleotides match TRBD1. The CDR3 loop spans 17 amino acids. CDR1 LGHNA and CDR2 YNFKEQ come from the germline V gene. The V gene end was trimmed by 1 base and the J gene end by 4 bases; junction bases not matched to a gene: 11. This chain's CDR3 is CASSQAIRAGGAYGYTF. As DNA, the CDR3 is TGTGCCAGCAGCCAAGCGATAAGGGCAGGGGGCGCCTATGGCTACACCTTC.

The rearrangement joins TRBV2 to TRBJ2-1; 9 bases fit TRBD1. Germline V gene lookup returns CDR1 SNHLY and CDR2 FYNNEI. Trimming at V came to 9 bases and at J to 1 base, leaving 4 bases not matched to a gene. This CDR3 has 14 residues. CDR3 in amino acids: CASLDRGSYNEQFF. CDR3 DNA: TGTGCCAGTCTTGACAGGGGGTCCTACAATGAGCAGTTCTTC.

This rearrangement joins TRBV28 to TRBJ2-3; TRBD2 agrees at 8 bases. The V segment lost 5 bases and the J segment 3 bases; nucleotides outside the gene matches: 7. CDR1 and CDR2 from the germline V gene are MDHEN and SYDVKM. There are 15 residues in the CDR3. In DNA form, the CDR3 reads TGTGCCAGCAGTCCGAGCGGGGGCGGAACAGATACGCAGTATTTT. Residues: CASSPSGGGTDTQYF.

The chain links TRBV18 to TRBJ2-7; 12 bases agree with TRBD1. Germline V gene lookup returns CDR1 KGHSH and CDR2 LQKENI. The V segment lost 6 bases and the J segment 6 bases; nucleotides outside the gene matches: 12. The CDR3 runs to 16 residues. CDR3 sequence reads: CASSRSGTGGLGEQYF. The CDR3 DNA reads as TGTGCCAGCTCCCGATCCGGGACAGGGGGCCTCGGCGAGCAGTACTTC.

The chain carries TRBV11-3 and TRBJ1-1; D unresolved. The germline gives CDR1 SGHNT, CDR2 YENEEA. The CDR3 loop spans 14 amino acids. V gave up 0 bases and J gave up 2 bases, with 7 bases separating them. CDR3 sequence: CASSLEGRNTEAFF. The DNA of the CDR3 is TGTGCCAGCAGCTTAGAGGGCAGAAACACTGAAGCTTTCTTT.

The V and J genes are TRBV11-2 and TRBJ2-6; D remains unclear. Trimming stripped 5 bases from V and 0 bases from J, with 8 bases between. Germline V gene data show CDR1 as SGHAT and CDR2 as FQNNGV. The CDR3 is 15 amino acids. The CDR3 DNA follows: TGTGCCAGCAGCCCCATCCTCTCTGGGGCCAACGTCCTGACTTTC. Protein product: CASSPILSGANVLTF.

This clone appeared a single time. V gene TRBV6-4 combines with J gene TRBJ1-2; 8 nucleotides match TRBD1. Germline-derived CDR1 and CDR2 are MRHNA and SNTAGT. This CDR3 contains 19 residues. The V segment lost 6 bases and the J segment 3 bases; nucleotides outside the gene matches: 21. The CDR3 coding sequence is TGTGCCAGCAGAATTTGGTTCCGGGCAGGGGGCAATTACGACTATGGCTACACCTTC. The encoded protein is CASRIWFRAGGNYDYGYTF.

The J gene is TRBJ1-4, the V gene TRBV5-1; 8 nucleotides agree with TRBD1. Germline-derived CDR1 and CDR2 are SGHRS and YFSETQ. With 3 bases clipped from V and 5 bases from J, the junction kept 9 bases outside the gene matches. The CDR3 length is 16 residues. DNA for the CDR3: TGCGCCAGCAGCTCCCTAGGTCAGGGGGCGAATGAAAAACTGTTTTTT. Translation: CASSSLGQGANEKLFF.

The V and J genes are TRBV4-3 and TRBJ1-2, with D uncertain. This CDR3 region has 14 residues. Germline CDR1 is LGHNA and CDR2 is YSLEER. V lost 8 bases and J lost 6, with 19 bases in between. CDR3 nucleotides: TGCGCCAGCCTACCTGGAGGAAACCGCCATGGCTACACCTTC. As protein: CASLPGGNRHGYTF.

This chain uses TRBV7-9 with TRBJ1-6, with a tentative D call TRBD1 (6 bases). Deletions cut 5 bases from V and 0 bases from J, with 14 bases between. The CDR3 length is 17 residues. Germline CDR1 SEHNR, CDR2 FQNEAQ (reference sequence). DNA of the CDR3: TGTGCCAGCAGCCGGAGACAGGCTGGCTCCTATAATTCACCCCTCCACTTT. This codes for CASSRRQAGSYNSPLHF.

The J gene is TRBJ2-7, the V gene TRBV12-5; 7 bases align to TRBD2. V gave up 1 base and J gave up 0 bases; unmatched junction bases: 6. CDR3 length: 16 amino acids. CDR1 LGHNT and CDR2 FRNRAP come from the germline V gene. The DNA of the CDR3 is TGTGCTAGTGGTTTGGAACGCGGGGGTGCCTCCTACGAGCAGTACTTC. Translating it yields CASGLERGGASYEQYF.

The chain links TRBV7-8 to TRBJ2-7; no definite D call. The V end was cut by 2 bases, the J end by 0 bases, with 5 bases between. The germline gives CDR1 SGHVS, CDR2 FQNEAQ. CDR3 length: 13 residues. Here the CDR3 reads CASSLYSSYEQYF. The DNA of the CDR3 is TGTGCCAGCAGCTTATACTCCTCCTACGAGCAGTACTTC. The full variable domain, its missing parts supplied by reference TRBV7-8 and TRBJ2-7, is GAGVSQSPRYKVAKRGQDVALRCDPISGHVSLFWYQQALGQGPEFLTYFQNEAQLDKSGLPSDRFFAERPEGSVSTLKIQRTQQEDSAVYLCASSLYSSYEQYFGPGTRLTVT.

The chain carries TRBV6-1 and TRBJ2-5, with 12 bases matching TRBD2. CDR3 length: 15 residues. With V trimmed by 5 bases and J by 5 bases, 6 bases remained unmatched. Germline values: CDR1 MNHNS, CDR2 SASEGT. CDR3 in DNA: TGTGCCAGCAGTCGACTAGCGGGGGTGGGGGAGACCCAGTACTTC. Translation gives CASSRLAGVGETQYF.

A few counts support this clone. The chain recombines TRBV7-2 with TRBJ1-5; 7 nucleotides match TRBD1. The CDR3 covers 14 residues. From germline, CDR1 is SGHTA and CDR2 FQGNSA. V lost 5 bases and J lost 6; bases outside the gene matches: 7. The CDR3 coding sequence is TGTGCCAGCAGCCCCCAGGGGGGGAGTCAGCCCCAGCATTTT. This encodes CASSPQGGSQPQHF.

V and J are TRBV30 and TRBJ1-4; D uncertain. V lost 1 base and J 3 bases, leaving 9 bases between the germline ends. This CDR3 spans 14 amino acids. The germline V gene has CDR1 GTSNPN and CDR2 SVGIG (reference sequence). The CDR3, as DNA: TGTGCCTGGAGTGCCGTTCGGGCTAATGAAAAACTGTTTTTT. Translation gives CAWSAVRANEKLFF.